This passage covers 23 T cell receptor beta chains from one sample sequenced in a study of cytomegalovirus exposure and HLA in healthy donors. PCR primers comprised 60 Vbeta and 13 Jbeta primers. Assay: immunoSEQ multiplex PCR; the TCRdb copy retains only in-frame clones and omits some. The sample yields roughly 130,000 clones, roughly four fifths seen once. Material: PBMCs. These receptors were taken from a male donor in good health and CMV-seropositive.

The gene calls are TRBV2 and TRBJ2-7, with TRBD1 identical over 9 bases. This CDR3 has 15 amino acids. V lost 6 bases, J lost 2 bases, and 8 bases stayed unmatched. In germline, CDR1 is SNHLY, CDR2 FYNNEI. The CDR3 loop is CASRVGTGPPYEQYF. The CDR3 DNA sequence: TGTGCCAGCAGGGTCGGGACAGGGCCCCCCTACGAGCAGTACTTC. Full variable domain (outside the CDR3, taken from reference TRBV2 and TRBJ2-7): EPEVTQTPSHQVTQMGQEVILRCVPISNHLYFYWYRQILGQKVEFLVSFYNNEISEKSEIFDDQFSVERPDGSNFTLKIRSTKLEDSAMYFCASRVGTGPPYEQYFGPGTRLTVT.

A remark on this clone: Other nucleotide sequences in the sample specify the same CDR3. The chain is built from TRBV7-9 and TRBJ1-2; a possible D gene is TRBD1 (5 bases). The CDR3 sequence is 15 residues long. Germline V gene sequence: CDR1 SEHNR, CDR2 FQNEAQ (reference sequence). The V gene lost 2 bases and the J gene lost 8 bases, with 18 bases spanning the gap. CDR3 sequence: CASSLQTGHGYGYTF. CDR3 DNA: TGTGCCAGCAGCTTACAAACAGGTCATGGCTACGGCTACACCTTC.

The V call is TRBV27, the J call TRBJ2-7, with a tentative D call TRBD2 (6 bases). The V gene's germline CDR1 is MNHEY and CDR2 SMNVEV (reference sequence). CDR3 length: 16 amino acids. Trimming shortened V by 5 bases and J by 9 bases, and 26 bases separated the two germline ends. The CDR3 loop is CASSPGPTGVDIGQYF. The CDR3 nucleotides read TGTGCCAGCAGTCCAGGACCCACGGGGGTTGATATCGGGCAGTACTTC.

This chain links TRBV23-1 with TRBJ2-2, with TRBD1 identical over 7 bases. TRBV23-1 counts as an open reading frame of uncertain function. The CDR3 has 16 residues. V was pared by 2 bases and J by 4 bases, with 7 bases of the junction left unmatched. The chain's CDR3 is CASSQSAQGPTGELFF. Here the CDR3 DNA reads TGCGCCAGCAGTCAAAGTGCACAGGGGCCCACCGGGGAGCTGTTTTTT.

This rearrangement joins TRBV5-4 to TRBJ2-5; no firm D call. V gave up 0 bases and J gave up 3 bases, with 3 bases separating them. Germline values: CDR1 SGHNT, CDR2 YYREEE (reference sequence). The CDR3 covers 12 residues. The CDR3 bases are TGTGCCAGCAGCTTGGTAAAAGAGACCCAGTACTTC. Its translation: CASSLVKETQYF.

The chain recombines TRBV27 with TRBJ1-2, with 9 bases fitting TRBD1. Germline CDR1 MNHEY, CDR2 SMNVEV (reference sequence). The CDR3 covers 14 residues. Germline trimming cut 5 bases from V and 2 bases from J; bases unmatched to any gene: 3. The chain's CDR3 is CASSTDRGNYGYTF. In DNA form, the CDR3 reads TGTGCCAGCAGTACCGACAGGGGGAACTATGGCTACACCTTC.

This sequence joins TRBV28 and TRBJ2-3, with D tentatively TRBD2 (7 bases). This CDR3 is 19 amino acids long. V lost 6 bases, J lost 2 bases, and 27 bases lay in between. Germline V CDR1 and CDR2: MDHEN, SYDVKM. The CDR3 sequence: CASRPGGGFGRINTDTQYF. CDR3 in DNA: TGTGCCAGCAGACCTGGGGGCGGCTTCGGGAGGATTAACACAGATACGCAGTATTTT.

The chain has TRBV11-2 and TRBJ1-1; a possible D gene is TRBD1 (6 bases). The CDR3 runs 16 residues. Per germline, CDR1 SGHAT and CDR2 FQNNGV. V lost 6 bases and J lost 6, with 23 bases in between. The CDR3 loop is CASSFVPFWGGSEAFF. In DNA form, the CDR3 reads TGTGCCAGCAGTTTTGTTCCCTTTTGGGGGGGCTCTGAAGCTTTCTTT.

The CDR3 loop is CASSLSRNTGELFF. The CDR3 nucleotides read TGTGCCAGCAGCTTATCTCGGAACACCGGGGAGCTGTTTTTT. The chain combines TRBV7-2 with TRBJ2-2, with unresolved D. In germline, CDR1 is SGHTA, CDR2 FQGNSA. The CDR3 loop spans 14 amino acids. The V gene lost 2 bases and the J gene lost 1 base, with 5 bases spanning the gap.

This chain uses TRBV2 with TRBJ2-5; D ambiguous. This CDR3 contains 14 residues. Per germline, CDR1 SNHLY and CDR2 FYNNEI. Trimming cost V 6 bases and J 3 bases, with 14 bases left between them. CDR3 loop: CASRPSGLKETQYF. The CDR3 DNA reads TGTGCCAGCAGGCCCTCTGGTCTAAAAGAGACCCAGTACTTC. The variable domain in full, with the rest retrieved from reference TRBV2 and TRBJ2-5, is EPEVTQTPSHQVTQMGQEVILRCVPISNHLYFYWYRQILGQKVEFLVSFYNNEISEKSEIFDDQFSVERPDGSNFTLKIRSTKLEDSAMYFCASRPSGLKETQYFGPGTRLLVL.

J is TRBJ2-7 and V is TRBV6-1, with 7 bases that match TRBD2. Germline V gene lookup returns CDR1 MNHNS and CDR2 SASEGT. The trim removed 7 bases at V and 3 bases at J, leaving 12 bases unmatched. This CDR3 contains 15 residues. The CDR3 DNA reads as TGTGCCAGCATTCAACAGACTAGCAGTTACTACGAGCAGTACTTC. This sequence encodes CASIQQTSSYYEQYF.

This clone was seen more than once but under ten times. The genes are TRBV19 and TRBJ1-6; 10 positions match TRBD1. Germline V gives CDR1 LNHDA, CDR2 SQIVND (reference sequence). The V segment lost 5 bases and the J segment 10 bases; nucleotides outside the gene matches: 8. The CDR3 contains 15 residues. CDR3 nucleotides: TGTGCCAGTAGTCCGCTGGACAGGGGGAGGTCACCCCTCCACTTT. Amino acids: CASSPLDRGRSPLHF.

The chain is built from TRBV28 and TRBJ2-1; TRBD2 agrees at 8 bases. The CDR3 extends over 17 amino acids. Losses at the gene ends were 4 bases for V and 8 bases for J; bases not matched to a gene: 16. CDR1 and CDR2 from the germline V gene are MDHEN and SYDVKM. In nucleotides, the CDR3 is TGTGCCAGCAGTTCCCCCATGATAGCGGGACACTCTGATGAGCAGTTCTTC. Translating gives CASSSPMIAGHSDEQFF.

J is TRBJ2-1 and V is TRBV7-9; 7 bases align to TRBD2. Germline V lookup: CDR1 SEHNR, CDR2 FQNEAQ (reference sequence). V lost 3 bases and J lost 7; bases outside the gene matches: 3. This CDR3 has 13 residues. The DNA for the CDR3 is TGTGCCAGCAGCTTCCCGGGACTAAATGAGCAGTTCTTC. It is translated as CASSFPGLNEQFF.

The chain links TRBV19 to TRBJ1-5; D possibly corresponds to TRBD1 (6 bases). This CDR3 comprises 14 residues. Between the trimmed V and J ends, which lost 5 bases and 5 bases, there was a span of 13 bases. Per the germline V gene, CDR1 is LNHDA and CDR2 is SQIVND (reference sequence). The CDR3 here is CASSVQGRDQPQHF. The CDR3 DNA reads as TGTGCCAGTAGTGTACAGGGTAGGGATCAGCCCCAGCATTTT.

This clone turned up a few times. V and J are TRBV28 and TRBJ2-7; 9 bases are shared with TRBD1. Germline CDR1 MDHEN, CDR2 SYDVKM. The CDR3 is 15 residues long. V was clipped by 6 bases and J by 6 bases; unmatched bases: 12. CDR3 bases: TGTGCCAGCAGATCAGCCCGGGACAGGGCACGCGAGCAGTACTTC. Its translation is CASRSARDRAREQYF.

The chain carries TRBV19 and TRBJ1-5, with D possibly TRBD1 on 6 matching bases. This CDR3 region has 15 residues. Deletions cut 1 base from V and 5 bases from J, with 12 bases between. Germline lookup yields CDR1 LNHDA and CDR2 SQIVND (reference sequence). CDR3: CASSIGFGGHQPQHF. CDR3 coding DNA: TGTGCCAGTAGTATAGGCTTCGGGGGGCATCAGCCCCAGCATTTT. Full variable domain (remainder filled in from reference TRBV19 and TRBJ1-5): DGGITQSPKYLFRKEGQNVTLSCEQNLNHDAMYWYRQDPGQGLRLIYYSQIVNDFQKGDIAEGYSVSREKKESFPLTVTSAQKNPTAFYLCASSIGFGGHQPQHFGDGTRLSIL.

The chain employs TRBV7-2 and TRBJ2-7, with D possibly being TRBD1 (6 bases). CDR3 length equals 14 residues. Trimming removed 0 bases at V and 5 bases at J, with 11 bases between. From germline, CDR1 is SGHTA and CDR2 FQGNSA. Written as DNA, the CDR3 is TGTGCCAGCAGCTTAGCTACAGGGTTTGACGAGCAGTACTTC. Encoded protein: CASSLATGFDEQYF.

A few counts support this clone. The gene calls are TRBV19 and TRBJ1-5; D unclear. The germline gives CDR1 LNHDA, CDR2 SQIVND (reference sequence). V dropped 6 bases and J dropped 3 bases, with 9 bases sitting between them. CDR3 size: 13 residues. The CDR3 spells CASRQVNNQPQHF. The CDR3 DNA sequence: TGTGCCAGTAGGCAGGTGAACAATCAGCCCCAGCATTTT.

The gene calls are TRBV10-2 and TRBJ1-1; D remains unclear. Germline CDR1 is WSHSY and CDR2 is SAAADI. The length of the CDR3 is 14 residues. V was pared by 7 bases and J by 0 bases, with 12 bases between. CDR3 residues: CASIDESMNTEAFF. DNA of the CDR3: TGCGCCAGCATTGACGAGAGTATGAACACTGAAGCTTTCTTT.

CDR3 sequence: CASSQSRGGSYGYTF. Here the CDR3 DNA reads TGTGCCAGCAGCCAATCGAGGGGAGGGTCCTATGGCTACACCTTC. This chain connects TRBV4-2 to TRBJ1-2; weak D call: TRBD1 (5 bases). Deletions cut 2 bases from V and 4 bases from J, with 14 bases between. Germline assignment: CDR1 LGHNA and CDR2 YNFKEQ. The CDR3 runs 15 residues.

The chain uses TRBV6-1 and TRBJ1-6; 7 nucleotides agree with TRBD1. The CDR3 extends over 15 amino acids. The V gene end was trimmed by 10 bases and the J gene end by 0 bases; junction bases not matched to a gene: 6. CDR1 MNHNS and CDR2 SASEGT come from the germline V gene. The chain's CDR3 is CAILDRDSYNSPLHF. Written as DNA, the CDR3 is TGTGCCATCCTTGACAGGGACTCCTATAATTCACCCCTCCACTTT.

The chain employs TRBV25-1 and TRBJ2-7, with a possible D match to TRBD2 (5 bases). V was trimmed by 0 bases and J by 6 bases, leaving 9 bases between them. The CDR3 is made up of 13 amino acids. Germline CDR1 MGHDK, CDR2 SYGVNS. The CDR3 is CASSEYIRGEQYF. The CDR3 DNA sequence: TGTGCCAGCAGTGAATATATCCGGGGCGAGCAGTACTTC.